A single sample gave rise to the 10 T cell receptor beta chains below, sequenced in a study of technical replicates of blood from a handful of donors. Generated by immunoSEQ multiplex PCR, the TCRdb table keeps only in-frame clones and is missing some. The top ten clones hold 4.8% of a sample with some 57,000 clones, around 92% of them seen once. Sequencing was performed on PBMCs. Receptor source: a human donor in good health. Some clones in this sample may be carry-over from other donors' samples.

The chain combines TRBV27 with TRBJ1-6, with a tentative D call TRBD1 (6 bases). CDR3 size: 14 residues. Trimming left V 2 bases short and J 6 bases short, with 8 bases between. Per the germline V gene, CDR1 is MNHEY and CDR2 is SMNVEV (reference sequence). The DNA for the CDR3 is TGTGCCAGCAGTTTAATACAGGGTAATTCACCCCTCCACTTT. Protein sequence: CASSLIQGNSPLHF.

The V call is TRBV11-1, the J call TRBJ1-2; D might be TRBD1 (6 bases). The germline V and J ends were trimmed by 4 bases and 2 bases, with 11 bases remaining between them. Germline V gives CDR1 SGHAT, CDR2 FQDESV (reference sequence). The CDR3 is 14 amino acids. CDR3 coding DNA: TGTGCCAGCAGCTCCACTCAGGGGAACTATGGCTACACCTTC. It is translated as CASSSTQGNYGYTF.

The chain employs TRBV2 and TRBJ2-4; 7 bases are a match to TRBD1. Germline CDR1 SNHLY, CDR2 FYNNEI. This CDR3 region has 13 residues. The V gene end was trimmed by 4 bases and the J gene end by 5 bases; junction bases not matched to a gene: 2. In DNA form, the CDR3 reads TGTGCCAGCAGTGGAGGGACAGAAAACATTCAGTACTTC. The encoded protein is CASSGGTENIQYF. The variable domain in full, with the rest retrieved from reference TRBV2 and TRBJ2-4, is EPEVTQTPSHQVTQMGQEVILRCVPISNHLYFYWYRQILGQKVEFLVSFYNNEISEKSEIFDDQFSVERPDGSNFTLKIRSTKLEDSAMYFCASSGGTENIQYFGAGTRLSVL.

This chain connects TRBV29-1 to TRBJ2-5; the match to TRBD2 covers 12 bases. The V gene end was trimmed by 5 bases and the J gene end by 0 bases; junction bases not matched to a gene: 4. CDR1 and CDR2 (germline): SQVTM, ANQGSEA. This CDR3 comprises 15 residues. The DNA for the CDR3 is TGCAGCGTTAACGGACTAGCGGGACACCAAGAGACCCAGTACTTC. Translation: CSVNGLAGHQETQYF.

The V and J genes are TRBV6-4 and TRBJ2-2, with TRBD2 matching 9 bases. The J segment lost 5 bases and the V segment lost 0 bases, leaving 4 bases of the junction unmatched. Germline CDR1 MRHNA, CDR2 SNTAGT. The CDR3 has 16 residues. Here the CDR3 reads CASSDSLAGATGELFF. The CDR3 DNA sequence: TGTGCCAGCAGTGACTCTTTAGCGGGAGCAACCGGGGAGCTGTTTTTT.

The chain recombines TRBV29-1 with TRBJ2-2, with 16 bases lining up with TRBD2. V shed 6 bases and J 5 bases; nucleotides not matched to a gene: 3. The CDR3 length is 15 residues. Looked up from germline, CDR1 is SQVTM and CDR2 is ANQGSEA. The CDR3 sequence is CSVGTSGGGTGELFF. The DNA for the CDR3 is TGCAGCGTCGGGACTAGCGGGGGGGGTACCGGGGAGCTGTTTTTT.

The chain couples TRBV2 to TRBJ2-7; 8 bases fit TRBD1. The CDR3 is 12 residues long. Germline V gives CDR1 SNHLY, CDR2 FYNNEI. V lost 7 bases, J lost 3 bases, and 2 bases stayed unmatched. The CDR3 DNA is TGTGCCAGCACTGACAGGGGCTACGAGCAGTACTTC. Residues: CASTDRGYEQYF.

This chain's CDR3 is CAWGGGRGLYQPQHF. CDR3 nucleotides: TGTGCCTGGGGGGGCGGCAGGGGATTATACCAGCCCCAGCATTTT. The rearrangement uses TRBV30 and TRBJ1-5; a possible D gene is TRBD1 (6 bases). The CDR3 is 15 amino acids. V gave up 5 bases and J gave up 7 bases, with 21 bases separating them. Germline CDR1 is GTSNPN and CDR2 is SVGIG (reference sequence). The whole variable domain, remainder taken from reference TRBV30 and TRBJ1-5, is SQTIHQWPATLVQPVGSPLSLECTVEGTSNPNLYWYRQAAGRGLQLLFYSVGIGQISSEVPQNLSASRPQDRQFILSSKKLLLSDSGFYLCAWGGGRGLYQPQHFGDGTRLSIL.

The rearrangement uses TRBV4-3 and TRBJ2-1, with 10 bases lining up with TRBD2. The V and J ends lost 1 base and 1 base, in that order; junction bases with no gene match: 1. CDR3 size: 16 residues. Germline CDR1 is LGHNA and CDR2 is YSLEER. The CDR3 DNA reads TGCGCCAGCAGCCAAGTGGGACTAGCGTCCTACAATGAGCAGTTCTTC. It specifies CASSQVGLASYNEQFF.

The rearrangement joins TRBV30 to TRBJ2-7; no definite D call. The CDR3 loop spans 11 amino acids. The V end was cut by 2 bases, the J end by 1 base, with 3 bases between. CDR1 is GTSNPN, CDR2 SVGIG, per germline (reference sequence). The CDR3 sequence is CAWSQSYEQYF. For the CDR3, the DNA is TGTGCCTGGAGTCAGTCCTACGAGCAGTACTTC. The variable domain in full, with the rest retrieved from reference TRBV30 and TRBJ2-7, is SQTIHQWPATLVQPVGSPLSLECTVEGTSNPNLYWYRQAAGRGLQLLFYSVGIGQISSEVPQNLSASRPQDRQFILSSKKLLLSDSGFYLCAWSQSYEQYFGPGTRLTVT.